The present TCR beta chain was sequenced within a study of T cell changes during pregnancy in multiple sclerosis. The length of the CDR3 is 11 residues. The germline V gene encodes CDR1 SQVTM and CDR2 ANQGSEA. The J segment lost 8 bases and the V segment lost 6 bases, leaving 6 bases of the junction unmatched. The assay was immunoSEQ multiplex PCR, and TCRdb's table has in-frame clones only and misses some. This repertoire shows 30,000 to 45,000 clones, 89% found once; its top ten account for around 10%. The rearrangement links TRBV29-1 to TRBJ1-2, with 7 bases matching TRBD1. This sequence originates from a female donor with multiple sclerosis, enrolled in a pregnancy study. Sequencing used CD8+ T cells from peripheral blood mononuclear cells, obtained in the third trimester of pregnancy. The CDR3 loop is CSVARDSGYTF. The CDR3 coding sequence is TGCAGCGTGGCGCGGGACAGCGGCTACACCTTC.